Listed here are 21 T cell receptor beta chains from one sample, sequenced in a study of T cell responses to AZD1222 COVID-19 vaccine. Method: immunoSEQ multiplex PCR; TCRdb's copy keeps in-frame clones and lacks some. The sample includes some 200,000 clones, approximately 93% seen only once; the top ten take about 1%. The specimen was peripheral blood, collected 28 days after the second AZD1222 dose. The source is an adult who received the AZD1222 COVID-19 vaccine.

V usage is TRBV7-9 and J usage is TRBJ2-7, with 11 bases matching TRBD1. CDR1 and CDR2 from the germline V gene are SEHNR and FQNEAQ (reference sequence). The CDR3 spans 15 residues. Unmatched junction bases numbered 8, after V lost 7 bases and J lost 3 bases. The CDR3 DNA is TGTGCCAGCATCACTGGGACAGGGGGTTACTACGAGCAGTACTTC. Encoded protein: CASITGTGGYYEQYF.

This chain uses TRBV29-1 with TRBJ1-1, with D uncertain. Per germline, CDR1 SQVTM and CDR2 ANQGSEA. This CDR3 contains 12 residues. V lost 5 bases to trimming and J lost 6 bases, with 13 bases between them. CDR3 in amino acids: CSVREGRAEAFF. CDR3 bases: TGCAGCGTTAGAGAGGGCCGGGCTGAAGCTTTCTTT.

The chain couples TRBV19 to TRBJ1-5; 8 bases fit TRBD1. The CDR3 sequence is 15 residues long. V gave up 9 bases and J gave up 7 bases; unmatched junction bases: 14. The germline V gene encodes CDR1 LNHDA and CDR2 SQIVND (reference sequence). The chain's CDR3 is CASSKTGQDRQPQHF. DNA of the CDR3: TGTGCCAGCTCAAAAACGGGACAGGATCGGCAGCCCCAGCATTTT.

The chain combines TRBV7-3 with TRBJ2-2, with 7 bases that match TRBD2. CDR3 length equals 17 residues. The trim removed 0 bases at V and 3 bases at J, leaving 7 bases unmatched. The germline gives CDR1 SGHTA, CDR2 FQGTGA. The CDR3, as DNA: TGTGCCAGCAGCTTAACGGCCCGGGGGGTTCACACCGGGGAGCTGTTTTTT. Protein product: CASSLTARGVHTGELFF.

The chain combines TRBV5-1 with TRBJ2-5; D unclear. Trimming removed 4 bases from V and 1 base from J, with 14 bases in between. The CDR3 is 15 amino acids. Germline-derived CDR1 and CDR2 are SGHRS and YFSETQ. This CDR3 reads CASSPRSEFQETQYF. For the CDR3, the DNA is TGCGCCAGCAGCCCCCGATCGGAGTTCCAAGAGACCCAGTACTTC.

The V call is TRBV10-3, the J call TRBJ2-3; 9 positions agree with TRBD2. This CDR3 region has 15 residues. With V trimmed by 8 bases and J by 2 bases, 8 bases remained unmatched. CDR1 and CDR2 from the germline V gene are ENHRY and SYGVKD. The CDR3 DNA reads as TGTGCCATCCGAGACCTAGCGGGGAACACAGATACGCAGTATTTT. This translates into CAIRDLAGNTDTQYF.

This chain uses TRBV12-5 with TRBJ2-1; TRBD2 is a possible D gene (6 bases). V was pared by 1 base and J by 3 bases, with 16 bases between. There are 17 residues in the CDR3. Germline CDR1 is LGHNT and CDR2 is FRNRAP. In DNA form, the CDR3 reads TGTGCTAGTGGTTTGGGACTCGGAGGGGCCGTCTACAATGAGCAGTTCTTC. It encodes CASGLGLGGAVYNEQFF.

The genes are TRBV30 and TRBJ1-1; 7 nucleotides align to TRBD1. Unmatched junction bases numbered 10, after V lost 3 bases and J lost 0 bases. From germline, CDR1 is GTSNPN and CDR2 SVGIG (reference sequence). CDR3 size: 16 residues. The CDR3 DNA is TGTGCCTGGAGCCAGAACCCGGACAGGATGAACACTGAAGCTTTCTTT. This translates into CAWSQNPDRMNTEAFF.

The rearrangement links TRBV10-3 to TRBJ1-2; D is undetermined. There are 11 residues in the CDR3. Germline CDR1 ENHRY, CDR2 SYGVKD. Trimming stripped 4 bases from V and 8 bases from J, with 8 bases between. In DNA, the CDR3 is TGTGCCATCAGTGTGGAAACCGGCTACACCTTC. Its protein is CAISVETGYTF.

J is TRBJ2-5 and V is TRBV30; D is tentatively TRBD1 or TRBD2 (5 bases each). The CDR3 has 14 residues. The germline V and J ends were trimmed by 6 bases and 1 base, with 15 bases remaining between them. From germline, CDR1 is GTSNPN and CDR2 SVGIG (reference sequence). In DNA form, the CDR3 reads TGTGCCTGTCCCGCACGAGGGGTCCAAGAGACCCAGTACTTC. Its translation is CACPARGVQETQYF.

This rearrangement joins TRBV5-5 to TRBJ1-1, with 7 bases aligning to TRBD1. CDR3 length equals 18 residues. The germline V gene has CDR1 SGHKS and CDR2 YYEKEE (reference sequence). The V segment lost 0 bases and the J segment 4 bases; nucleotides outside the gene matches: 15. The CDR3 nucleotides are TGTGCCAGCAGCTTGGGGGTCGTACAGGGGCAACTAATCACTGAAGCTTTCTTT. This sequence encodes CASSLGVVQGQLITEAFF.

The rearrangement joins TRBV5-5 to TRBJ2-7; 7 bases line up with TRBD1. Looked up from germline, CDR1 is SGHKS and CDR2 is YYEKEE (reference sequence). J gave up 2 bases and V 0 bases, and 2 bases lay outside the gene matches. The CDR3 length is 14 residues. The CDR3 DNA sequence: TGTGCCAGCAGCTTGGTTACAGGGGCCTACGAGCAGTACTTC. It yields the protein CASSLVTGAYEQYF. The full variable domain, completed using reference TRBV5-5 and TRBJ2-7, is DAGVTQSPTHLIKTRGQQVTLRCSPISGHKSVSWYQQVLGQGPQFIFQYYEKEERGRGNFPDRFSARQFPNYSSELNVNALLLGDSALYLCASSLVTGAYEQYFGPGTRLTVT.

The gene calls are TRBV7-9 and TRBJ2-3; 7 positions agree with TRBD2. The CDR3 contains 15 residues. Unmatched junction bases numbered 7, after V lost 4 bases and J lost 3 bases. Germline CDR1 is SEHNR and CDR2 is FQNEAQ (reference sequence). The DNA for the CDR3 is TGTGCCAGCAGCTGGCAGGGACTAAGGACAGATACGCAGTATTTT. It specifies CASSWQGLRTDTQYF.

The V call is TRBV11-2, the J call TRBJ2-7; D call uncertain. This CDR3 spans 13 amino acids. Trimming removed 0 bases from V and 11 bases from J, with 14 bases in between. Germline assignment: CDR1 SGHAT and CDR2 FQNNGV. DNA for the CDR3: TGTGCCAGCAGCTTAGATCTTCAGGCGTCAAAGTACTTC. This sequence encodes CASSLDLQASKYF.

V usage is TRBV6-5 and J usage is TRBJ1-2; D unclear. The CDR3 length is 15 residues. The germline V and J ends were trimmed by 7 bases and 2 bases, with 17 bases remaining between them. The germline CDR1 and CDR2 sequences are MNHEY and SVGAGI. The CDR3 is CASKPIVNGNYGYTF. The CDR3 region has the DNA TGTGCCAGCAAGCCTATAGTTAACGGGAACTATGGCTACACCTTC.

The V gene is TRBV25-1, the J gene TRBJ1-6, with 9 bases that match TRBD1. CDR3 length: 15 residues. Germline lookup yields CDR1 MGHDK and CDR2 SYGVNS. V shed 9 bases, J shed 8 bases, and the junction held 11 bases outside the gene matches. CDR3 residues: CASSHRDRAYSPLHF. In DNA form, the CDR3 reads TGTGCCAGTTCTCACCGGGACAGGGCCTATTCACCCCTCCACTTT.

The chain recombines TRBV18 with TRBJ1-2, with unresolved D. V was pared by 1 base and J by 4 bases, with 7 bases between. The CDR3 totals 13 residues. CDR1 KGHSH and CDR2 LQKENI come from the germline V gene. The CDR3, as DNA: TGTGCCAGCTCACCACGCAGTTTCTATGGCTACACCTTC. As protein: CASSPRSFYGYTF.

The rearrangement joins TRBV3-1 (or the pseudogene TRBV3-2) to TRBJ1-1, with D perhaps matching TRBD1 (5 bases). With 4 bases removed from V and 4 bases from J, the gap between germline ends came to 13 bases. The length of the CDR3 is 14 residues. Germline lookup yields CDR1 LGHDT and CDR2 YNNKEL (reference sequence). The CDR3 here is CASSPGDDGTEAFF. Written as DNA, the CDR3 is TGTGCCAGCAGCCCCGGGGACGATGGCACTGAAGCTTTCTTT.

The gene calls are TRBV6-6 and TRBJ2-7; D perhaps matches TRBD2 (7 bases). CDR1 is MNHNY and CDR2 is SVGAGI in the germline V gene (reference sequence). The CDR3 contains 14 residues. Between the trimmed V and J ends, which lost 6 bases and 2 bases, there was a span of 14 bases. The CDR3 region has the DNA TGTGCCAGCAGGGGGGCGGGGGCACCCTACGAGCAGTACTTC. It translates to CASRGAGAPYEQYF.

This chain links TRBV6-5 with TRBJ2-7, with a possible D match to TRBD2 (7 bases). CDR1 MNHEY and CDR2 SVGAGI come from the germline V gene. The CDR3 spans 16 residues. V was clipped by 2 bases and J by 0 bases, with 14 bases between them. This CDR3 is CASSYGRGGSSYEQYF. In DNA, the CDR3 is TGTGCCAGCAGTTACGGGAGGGGGGGCAGCTCCTACGAGCAGTACTTC.

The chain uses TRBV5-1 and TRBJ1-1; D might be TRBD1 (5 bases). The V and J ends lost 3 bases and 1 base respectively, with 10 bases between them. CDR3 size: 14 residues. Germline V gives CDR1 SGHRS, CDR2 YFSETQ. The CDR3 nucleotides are TGCGCCAGCAGCTGGGACGGACAGAACACTGAAGCTTTCTTT. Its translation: CASSWDGQNTEAFF.